Detailed here is one T cell receptor (beta chain). What it recognizes is unknown. Being one base from a much bigger clone, this may be a read error. Semi-nested PCR with Nested Universal Primer A followed constant-region reverse priming of full-length variable regions. Each CDR3 protein gets one entry after TCRdb re-called the 5' RACE reads with MiXCR. Of more than 55,000 distinct CDR3 sequences listed, less than 25% are singletons. Tregs were sorted as CD4+CD25+CD127-/low cells. Overall study results and limits: Greatest tumor Treg TCR overlap was with tumor naive CD4+ cells.

The clonotype originates from a female donor with breast cancer. Sequenced: tumor-infiltrating Tregs sorted from the breast tumor.

CDR3 protein: CASCPEAKSSPLHF. CDR3 sequence (DNA): TGTGCCAGCTGCCCGGAGGCGAAGTCTTCACCCCTCCACTTT. V gene TRBV7-2 combines with J gene TRBJ1-6; D is unclear. The CDR3 has 14 amino acids. V was shortened by 8 bases and J by 9 bases, with 17 bases between the two germline ends. The germline gives CDR1 SGHTA, CDR2 FQGNSA.